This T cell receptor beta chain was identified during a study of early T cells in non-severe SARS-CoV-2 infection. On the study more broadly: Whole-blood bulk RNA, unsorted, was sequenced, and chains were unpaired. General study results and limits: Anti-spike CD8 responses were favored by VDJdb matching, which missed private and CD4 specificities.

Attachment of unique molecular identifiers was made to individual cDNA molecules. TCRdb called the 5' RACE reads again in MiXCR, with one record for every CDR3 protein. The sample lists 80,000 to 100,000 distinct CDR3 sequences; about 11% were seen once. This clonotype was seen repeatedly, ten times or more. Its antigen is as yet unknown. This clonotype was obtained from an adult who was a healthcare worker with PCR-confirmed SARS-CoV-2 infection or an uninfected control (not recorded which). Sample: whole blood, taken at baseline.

The CDR3 loop is CASNGEGPRETQYF. The DNA of the CDR3 is TGTGCCAGCAATGGGGAGGGTCCCCGCGAGACCCAGTACTTC. The gene calls are TRBV6-5 and TRBJ2-5; the match to TRBD2 covers 7 bases. V trimming: 7 bases; J trimming: 5 bases; junction bases outside the gene matches: 10. The CDR3 sequence is 14 residues long. Germline CDR1 reads MNHEY; CDR2 reads SVGAGI.